This T cell receptor beta chain was identified during a study of T-cell memory formation after mild COVID-19. Study findings and constraints: Within pre-infection memory, some responding clones were found, suggesting cross-reactive memory joined. Contracting clones localized mainly to CM and EM when CD4+ and mainly to EMRA when CD8+. What remained unconfirmed was the SARS-CoV-2 specificity of second-wave clones peaking on day 37. Clones contracting day 15 to 85 were balanced CD4/CD8; later expanders leaned CD4+.

TCRdb processed the 5' RACE reads anew with MiXCR; each CDR3 protein has one entry. The table lists about 340,000 distinct CDR3 sequences, 20% to 25% of them singletons. From germline, CDR1 is SGHAT and CDR2 FQDESV (reference sequence). CDR3 size: 12 residues. Trimming shortened V by 7 bases and J by 1 base, and 7 bases separated the two germline ends. This clonotype was counted between two and nine times. As yet, its antigen is unknown. The chain links TRBV11-1 to TRBJ1-1; D remains unclear. The sequenced material came from PBMCs or a T cell subset sorted from them (not recorded which). The receptor comes from a man aged 18-30 years who had mild COVID-19 (a few samples of this study predate the infection). Cell type and time point are not known. The CDR3 loop reads CASTDGNTEAFF. The CDR3 DNA reads TGTGCCAGCACGGACGGGAACACTGAAGCTTTCTTT. Full variable domain (outside the CDR3, taken from reference TRBV11-1 and TRBJ1-1): EAEVAQSPRYKITEKSQAVAFWCDPISGHATLYWYRQILGQGPELLVQFQDESVVDDSQLPKDRFSAERLKGVDSTLKIQPAELGDSAMYLCASTDGNTEAFFGQGTRLTVV.